Included here is one T cell receptor beta chain sequence, with context. These data are taken from a study of CD8 T cells in Susac syndrome. cDNA came from around 0.5 to 1 ug RNA primed by random hexamers. MiXCR, applied by TCRdb to the immunoSEQ multiplex PCR reads, yields one record per CDR3 protein. This sample has fewer than 250,000 distinct CDR3 sequences, with approximately 90% found just once. Germline V gene sequence: CDR1 DFQATT, CDR2 SNEGSKA (reference sequence). The V and J ends lost 4 bases and 6 bases respectively, with 16 bases between them. The CDR3 is made up of 14 amino acids. TCR beta from blood CD8+ and CD4+ T cells was sequenced.

This TCR was recovered from a human donor with multiple sclerosis. Input material: CD8+ T cells from PBMCs. This chain uses TRBV20-1 with TRBJ2-1, with D perhaps matching TRBD2 (6 bases). The CDR3 DNA follows: TGCAGTGCTATTGAGGCGGGGACCCTCAATGAGCAGTTCTTC. Protein: CSAIEAGTLNEQFF.